Listed below are T cell receptor beta chains from one sample, sequenced in a study of CD8 T cells in Susac syndrome. TCRdb redid the calling of the immunoSEQ multiplex PCR reads with MiXCR, one entry per CDR3 protein. The data show 150,000 to 200,000 distinct CDR3 sequences, with approximately 95% seen just once and roughly 0.16% held by the top ten. Sequences were obtained from CD8+ T cells from PBMCs. Receptor source: a human donor with multiple sclerosis. The CDR3 runs from the conserved cysteine through the conserved F or W. The D gene is left open where the match is weak. Clone size is not always given. Where it is, it says once, few, many or a class for expanded clones.

j_gene | v_gene | d_gene | abundance | CDR3aa | CDR3nt
TRBJ2-1 | TRBV7-9 | . | . | CASSLAITGPYNEQFF | TGTGCCAGCAGCTTAGCGATAACGGGGCCTTACAATGAGCAGTTCTTC
TRBJ1-5 | TRBV23-1 | TRBD1 | . | CASSRRTGGNQPQHF | TGCGCCAGCAGTCGACGGACAGGGGGCAATCAGCCCCAGCATTTT
TRBJ2-1 | TRBV12-5 | TRBD2 | . | CASGPPSGTSGSRTYNEQFF | TGTGCTAGTGGTCCTCCCTCCGGGACTAGCGGGAGTAGGACCTACAATGAGCAGTTCTTC
TRBJ2-2 | TRBV12-5 | TRBD2 | . | CASTRGGYTGELFF | TGTGCTAGCACCCGCGGGGGATACACCGGGGAGCTGTTTTTT
TRBJ1-1 | TRBV5-1 | . | once | CASSLGQGKVTEAFF | TGCGCCAGCAGCTTGGGGCAGGGGAAAGTAACTGAAGCTTTCTTT
TRBJ2-4 | TRBV27 | . | once | CASSELAKNIQYF | TGTGCCAGCAGCGAACTAGCCAAAAACATTCAGTACTTC
TRBJ2-1 | TRBV18 | . | few | CASSGGYNEQFF | TGTGCCAGCTCAGGGGGCTACAATGAGCAGTTCTTC
TRBJ2-7 | TRBV12-5 | . | . | CASGLGYEQYF | TGTGCTAGTGGTTTGGGCTACGAGCAGTACTTC
TRBJ2-7 | TRBV11-2 | TRBD2 | . | CASSRLAGENFYEQYF | TGTGCCAGCAGCCGACTAGCGGGAGAGAACTTTTACGAGCAGTACTTC
TRBJ2-2 | TRBV4-1 | . | . | CASSQERNTGELFF | TGCGCCAGCAGCCAAGAGCGAAACACCGGGGAGCTGTTTTTT
TRBJ2-7 | TRBV27 | . | . | CASSFYPGESYEQYF | TGTGCCAGCAGTTTTTACCCGGGGGAGTCCTACGAGCAGTACTTC
TRBJ2-7 | TRBV20-1 | TRBD2 | . | CSADTSGVTYEQYF | TGCAGTGCAGATACTAGCGGGGTAACCTACGAGCAGTACTTC
TRBJ1-5 | TRBV5-6 | . | . | CASSLGPGANQPQHF | TGTGCCAGCAGCTTGGGGCCAGGGGCCAATCAGCCCCAGCATTTT
TRBJ1-4 | TRBV20-1 | . | . | CSARDLLEGEKLFF | TGCAGTGCTAGAGATCTTCTGGAGGGGGAAAAACTGTTTTTT
TRBJ1-2 | TRBV6-5 | . | . | CASSRLAEGNGYTF | TGTGCCAGCAGCCGACTGGCCGAAGGGAATGGCTACACCTTC
TRBJ2-1 | TRBV12-3/TRBV12-4 | TRBD2 | . | CASSPTGGRSYNEQFF | TGTGCCAGCAGTCCGACGGGGGGGAGGTCCTACAATGAGCAGTTCTTC
TRBJ2-7 | TRBV12-3/TRBV12-4 | TRBD1 | . | CASSLGQGTSYEQYF | TGTGCCAGCAGTCTCGGACAGGGGACCTCCTACGAGCAGTACTTC
TRBJ2-3 | TRBV20-1 | . | . | CSARDLSRADTQYF | TGCAGTGCTAGAGATCTGTCCCGGGCAGATACGCAGTATTTT
TRBJ1-2 | TRBV20-1 | TRBD1 | . | CSARAPGTGNGYTF | TGCAGTGCTAGAGCCCCCGGGACAGGGAACGGCTACACCTTC
TRBJ1-1 | TRBV20-1 | . | . | CSARGTELEAFF | TGCAGTGCTAGAGGGACAGAACTTGAAGCTTTCTTT
TRBJ1-6 | TRBV27 | TRBD1 | . | CASSPDRRGWPLHF | TGTGCCAGCAGCCCGGACAGGAGAGGTTGGCCCCTCCACTTT
TRBJ2-7 | TRBV27 | TRBD2 | . | CASSLLAGVVYEQYF | TGTGCCAGCAGCCTACTAGCGGGAGTAGTCTACGAGCAGTACTTC
TRBJ1-5 | TRBV19 | TRBD1 | once | CASSTTMVGTGFYQPQHF | TGTGCCAGTTCTACAACGATGGTCGGGACAGGATTTTATCAGCCCCAGCATTTT
TRBJ1-6 | TRBV3-1 | . | once | CASSHVQDSPLHF | TGTGCCAGCAGCCACGTACAGGACTCACCCCTCCACTTT
TRBJ2-7 | TRBV12-3/TRBV12-4 | TRBD1 | . | CASSDMTGNLAEQYF | TGTGCCAGCAGCGATATGACAGGGAATTTGGCCGAGCAGTACTTC
TRBJ1-6 | TRBV15 | . | . | CATSRVVAGDALHF | TGTGCCACCAGCAGAGTAGTTGCCGGGGACGCCCTCCACTTT
TRBJ2-7 | TRBV4-1 | . | . | CASSQGRGAYEQYF | TGCGCCAGCAGCCAAGGGAGGGGCGCCTACGAGCAGTACTTC
TRBJ2-7 | TRBV15 | . | . | CATSRAREYEQYF | TGTGCCACCAGCAGAGCCAGGGAGTACGAGCAGTACTTC
TRBJ2-1 | TRBV28 | . | . | CASRSRGAGNEQFF | TGTGCCAGCAGATCAAGGGGTGCGGGCAATGAGCAGTTCTTC
TRBJ2-1 | TRBV9 | . | . | CASSVGVSTEQFF | TGTGCCAGCAGCGTAGGTGTAAGCACTGAGCAGTTCTTC
TRBJ1-6 | TRBV13 | . | once | CASSFGLTLHF | TGTGCCAGCAGCTTCGGCTTGACCCTCCACTTT
TRBJ2-7 | TRBV29-1 | TRBD1 | . | CSVGGTGVYEQYF | TGCAGCGTTGGCGGGACAGGGGTCTACGAGCAGTACTTC
TRBJ1-1 | TRBV13 | . | . | CASRPRWGARGEAFF | TGTGCCAGCAGGCCGAGGTGGGGGGCGAGGGGTGAAGCTTTCTTT
TRBJ2-5 | TRBV14 | . | . | CASSQSLHRQETQYF | TGTGCCAGCAGCCAATCCCTACACCGACAAGAGACCCAGTACTTC
TRBJ2-5 | TRBV14 | TRBD2 | . | CASSQWASGRNPQETQYF | TGTGCCAGCAGCCAATGGGCTAGCGGGAGGAACCCACAAGAGACCCAGTACTTC
TRBJ1-5 | TRBV15 | . | once | CATSRARQGNQPQHF | TGTGCCACCAGCAGAGCCCGCCAGGGTAATCAGCCCCAGCATTTT
TRBJ2-3 | TRBV2 | TRBD2 | . | CASNAGAGADTQYF | TGTGCCAGCAACGCGGGAGCGGGCGCAGATACGCAGTATTTT